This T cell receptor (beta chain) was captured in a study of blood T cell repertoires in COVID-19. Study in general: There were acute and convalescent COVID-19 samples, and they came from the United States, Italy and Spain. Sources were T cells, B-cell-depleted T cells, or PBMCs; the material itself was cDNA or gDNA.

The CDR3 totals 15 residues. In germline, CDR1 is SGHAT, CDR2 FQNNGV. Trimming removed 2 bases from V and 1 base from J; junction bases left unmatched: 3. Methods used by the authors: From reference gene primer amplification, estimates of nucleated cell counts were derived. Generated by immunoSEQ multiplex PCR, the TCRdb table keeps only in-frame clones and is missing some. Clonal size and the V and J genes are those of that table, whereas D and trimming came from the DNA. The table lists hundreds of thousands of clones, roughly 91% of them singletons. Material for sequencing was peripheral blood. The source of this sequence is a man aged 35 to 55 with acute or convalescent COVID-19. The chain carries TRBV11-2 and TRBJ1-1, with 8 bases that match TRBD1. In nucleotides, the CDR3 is TGTGCCAGCAGCTTAAAGGGACAGGAGAACACTGAAGCTTTCTTT. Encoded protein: CASSLKGQENTEAFF.